The T cell receptor (beta chain) under discussion was sequenced for a study of blood T cell repertoires in COVID-19. About the study: The United States, Italy and Spain provided the acute and convalescent COVID-19 samples.

Enrolled during active infection, Seattle patients were then followed longitudinally. Per the germline V gene, CDR1 is MNHEY and CDR2 is SMNVEV (reference sequence). V lost 3 bases and J 11 bases, leaving 12 bases between the germline ends. The CDR3 covers 12 residues. Under the authors' procedure: Amplified reference gene primers provided the basis for estimating nucleated cell counts. Clones were sequenced by immunoSEQ multiplex PCR, and TCRdb holds only the in-frame ones, with some missing. V and J calls and clone size are given by that table; D and trimming were obtained from the DNA. The data contain a few hundred thousand clones, around 86% of them singletons.

The chain joins TRBV27 to TRBJ2-3; TRBD2 is a possible D gene (6 bases). The clonotype was recovered from a woman in her sixties or seventies with COVID-19, enrolled during active disease. Material: peripheral blood. The CDR3 region has the DNA TGTGCCAGCAGTTTTTCTGGCGGGGAGCAGTATTTT. Translation: CASSFSGGEQYF.